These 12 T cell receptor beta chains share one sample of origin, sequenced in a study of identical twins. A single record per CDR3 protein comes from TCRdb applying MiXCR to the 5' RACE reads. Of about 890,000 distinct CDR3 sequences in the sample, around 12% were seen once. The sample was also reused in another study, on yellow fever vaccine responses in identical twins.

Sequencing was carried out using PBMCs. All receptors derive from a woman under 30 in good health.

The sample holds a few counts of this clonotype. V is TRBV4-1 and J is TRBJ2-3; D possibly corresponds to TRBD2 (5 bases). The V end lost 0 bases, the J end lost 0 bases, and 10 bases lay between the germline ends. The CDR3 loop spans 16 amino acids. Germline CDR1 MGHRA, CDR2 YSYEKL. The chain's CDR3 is CASSQEGRTSTDTQYF. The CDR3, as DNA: TGCGCCAGCAGCCAAGAGGGCAGGACTAGCACAGATACGCAGTATTTT.

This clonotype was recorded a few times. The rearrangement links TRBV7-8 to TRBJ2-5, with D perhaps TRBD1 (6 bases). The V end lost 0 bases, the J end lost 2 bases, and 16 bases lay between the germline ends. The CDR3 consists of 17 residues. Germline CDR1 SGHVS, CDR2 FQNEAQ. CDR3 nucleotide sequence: TGTGCCAGCAGCTTAGCAGGTGGACCACAGGGTCAAGAGACCCAGTACTTC. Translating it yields CASSLAGGPQGQETQYF.

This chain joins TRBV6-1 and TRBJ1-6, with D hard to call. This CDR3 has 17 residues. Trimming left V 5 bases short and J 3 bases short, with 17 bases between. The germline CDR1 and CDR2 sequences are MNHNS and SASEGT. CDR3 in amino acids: CASSHAPGEGYNSPLHF. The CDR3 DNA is TGTGCCAGCAGTCACGCGCCCGGGGAGGGCTATAATTCACCCCTCCACTTT.

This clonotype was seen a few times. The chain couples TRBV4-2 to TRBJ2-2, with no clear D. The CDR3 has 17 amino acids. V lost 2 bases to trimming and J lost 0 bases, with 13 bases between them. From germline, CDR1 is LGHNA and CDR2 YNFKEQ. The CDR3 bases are TGTGCCAGCAGCCAACCCATACTCGCGTCGAACACCGGGGAGCTGTTTTTT. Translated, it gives CASSQPILASNTGELFF.

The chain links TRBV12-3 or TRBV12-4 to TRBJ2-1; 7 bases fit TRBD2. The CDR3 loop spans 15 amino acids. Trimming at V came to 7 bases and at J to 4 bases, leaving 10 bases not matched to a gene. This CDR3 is CASTGGTSGYNEQFF. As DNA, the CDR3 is TGTGCCAGCACCGGGGGGACCTCAGGATACAATGAGCAGTTCTTC.

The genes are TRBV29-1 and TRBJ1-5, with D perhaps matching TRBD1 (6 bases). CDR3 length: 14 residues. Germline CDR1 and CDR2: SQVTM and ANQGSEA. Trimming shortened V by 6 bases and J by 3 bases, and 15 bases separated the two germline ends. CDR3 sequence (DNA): TGCAGCGTCCGCCAGGACAGACACAATCAGCCCCAGCATTTT. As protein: CSVRQDRHNQPQHF.

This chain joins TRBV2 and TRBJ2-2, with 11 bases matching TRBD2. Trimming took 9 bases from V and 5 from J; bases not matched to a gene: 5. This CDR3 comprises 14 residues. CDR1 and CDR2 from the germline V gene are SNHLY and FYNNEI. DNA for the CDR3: TGTGCCAGTCGGGGACTAGCGGATACCGGGGAGCTGTTTTTT. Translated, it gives CASRGLADTGELFF.

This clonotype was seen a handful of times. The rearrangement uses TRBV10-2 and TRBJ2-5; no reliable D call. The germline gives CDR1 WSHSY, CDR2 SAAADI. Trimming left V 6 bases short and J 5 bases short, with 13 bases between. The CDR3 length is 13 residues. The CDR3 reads CASRGPEEETQYF. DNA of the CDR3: TGCGCCAGCAGAGGGCCCGAGGAGGAGACCCAGTACTTC.

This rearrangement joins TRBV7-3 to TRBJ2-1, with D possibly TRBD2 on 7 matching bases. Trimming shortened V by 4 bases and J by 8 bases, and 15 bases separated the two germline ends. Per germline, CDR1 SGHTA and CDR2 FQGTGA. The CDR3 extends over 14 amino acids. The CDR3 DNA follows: TGTGCCAGCAGCTCAGGGGTGGCGGGAGATGAGCAGTTCTTC. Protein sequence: CASSSGVAGDEQFF.

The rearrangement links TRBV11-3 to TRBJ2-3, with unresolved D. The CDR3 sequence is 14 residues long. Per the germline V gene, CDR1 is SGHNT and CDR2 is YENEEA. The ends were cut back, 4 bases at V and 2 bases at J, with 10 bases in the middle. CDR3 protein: CASSSSSITDTQYF. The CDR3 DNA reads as TGTGCCAGCAGCTCCAGTTCAATCACAGATACGCAGTATTTT.

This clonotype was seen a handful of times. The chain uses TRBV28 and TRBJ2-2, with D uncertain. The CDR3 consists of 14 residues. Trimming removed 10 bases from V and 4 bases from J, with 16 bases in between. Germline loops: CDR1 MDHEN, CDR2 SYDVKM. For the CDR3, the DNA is TGTGCCACCGCCCGGGCGGCGACCACCGGGGAGCTGTTTTTT. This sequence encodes CATARAATTGELFF.

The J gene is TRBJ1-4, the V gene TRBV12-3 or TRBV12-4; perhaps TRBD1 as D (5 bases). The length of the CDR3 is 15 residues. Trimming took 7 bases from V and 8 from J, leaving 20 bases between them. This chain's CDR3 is CASIHRSRAGEKLFF. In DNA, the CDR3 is TGTGCCAGCATCCACCGAAGCAGGGCTGGGGAAAAACTGTTTTTT.